This TCR beta chain came from a study of blood T cells in healthy people across ages. The use of a sample-barcoded 5' primer and a J-beta primer mix characterized a second PCR of about 7 to 12 cycles. TCRdb itself ran the 5' RACE reads through MiXCR, one entry per CDR3 protein. Here the sample spans hundreds of thousands of distinct CDR3 sequences, more than 45% being singletons. This clonotype was seen only once. Trimming took 3 bases from V and 4 from J; bases not matched to a gene: 8. CDR1 is LNHNV and CDR2 is YYDKDF in the germline V gene (reference sequence). There are 15 residues in the CDR3. The chain uses TRBV15 and TRBJ2-5; 7 bases fit TRBD2. Sequencing was performed on blood. The clonotype comes from a man younger than 45 in good health. The CDR3 protein is CATSSWGGPLETQYF. The CDR3 DNA reads TGTGCCACCAGCAGTTGGGGGGGTCCCTTAGAGACCCAGTACTTC.